The rows below give T cell receptor beta chains drawn from one sample of a study of beta chain features in type 1 diabetes. Data came from immunoSEQ multiplex PCR; TCRdb stores just in-frame clones and leaves some out. This sample has under 250,000 clones, with around 14% found just once. Source material: naive CD4+ T cells from blood. These receptors were collected from a man under 40 with type 1 diabetes. The CDR3 runs from the conserved cysteine through the conserved F or W. The D gene is left open where the match is weak. Clone sizes are given selectively: once, few, many, or a class where the clone is expanded.

d_call: -
clone_size: -
v_call: TRBV4-1
j_call: TRBJ1-5
cdr3_aa: CASSQDRDSTSNQPQHF
cdr3_nt: TGCGCCAGCAGCCAAGATCGAGACAGTACTTCCAATCAGCCCCAGCATTTT

d_call: TRBD1
clone_size: few
v_call: TRBV6-5
j_call: TRBJ2-7
cdr3_aa: CASSYGTGKNEQYF
cdr3_nt: TGTGCCAGCAGTTACGGGACAGGGAAGAACGAGCAGTACTTC

d_call: -
clone_size: -
v_call: TRBV2
j_call: TRBJ1-5
cdr3_aa: CASSLNQPQHF
cdr3_nt: TGTGCCAGCAGTTTAAATCAGCCCCAGCATTTT

d_call: -
clone_size: few
v_call: TRBV29-1
j_call: TRBJ2-7
cdr3_aa: CSVSRDIAYEQYF
cdr3_nt: TGCAGCGTCAGCCGGGACATTGCGTACGAGCAGTACTTC

d_call: -
clone_size: -
v_call: TRBV10-3
j_call: TRBJ2-5
cdr3_aa: CAISEQFGTQETQYF
cdr3_nt: TGTGCCATCAGTGAGCAGTTTGGCACACAAGAGACCCAGTACTTC

d_call: TRBD1
clone_size: -
v_call: TRBV5-1
j_call: TRBJ2-7
cdr3_aa: CASSPGTGGDYEQYF
cdr3_nt: TGCGCCAGCAGCCCCGGGACAGGGGGGGACTACGAGCAGTACTTC

d_call: -
clone_size: few
v_call: TRBV7-7
j_call: TRBJ2-1
cdr3_aa: CASSLTGSSYNEQFF
cdr3_nt: TGTGCCAGCAGCTTAACAGGGAGCTCCTACAATGAGCAGTTCTTC

d_call: TRBD2
clone_size: -
v_call: TRBV29-1
j_call: TRBJ2-2
cdr3_aa: CSGGTSGTGELFF
cdr3_nt: TGCAGCGGGGGGACTAGCGGCACCGGGGAGCTGTTTTTT

d_call: -
clone_size: few
v_call: TRBV5-1
j_call: TRBJ1-1
cdr3_aa: CASSPDLGGNTEAFF
cdr3_nt: TGCGCCAGCAGCCCAGATCTAGGGGGGAACACTGAAGCTTTCTTT

d_call: TRBD2
clone_size: -
v_call: TRBV30
j_call: TRBJ2-1
cdr3_aa: CAWSAGLAGNEQFF
cdr3_nt: TGTGCCTGGAGTGCAGGACTAGCGGGCAATGAGCAGTTCTTC

d_call: TRBD1
clone_size: -
v_call: TRBV2
j_call: TRBJ1-5
cdr3_aa: CASSGTGGGQPQHF
cdr3_nt: TGTGCCAGCAGTGGGACAGGGGGAGGTCAGCCCCAGCATTTT

d_call: TRBD2
clone_size: few
v_call: TRBV11-2
j_call: TRBJ2-7
cdr3_aa: CASSYTSGDSYEQYF
cdr3_nt: TGTGCCAGCAGCTACACTAGCGGGGATTCCTACGAGCAGTACTTC

d_call: -
clone_size: few
v_call: TRBV7-9
j_call: TRBJ2-4
cdr3_aa: CASSFHWGRQPGGIQYF
cdr3_nt: TGTGCCAGCAGCTTCCACTGGGGGCGGCAACCGGGGGGCATTCAGTACTTC

d_call: TRBD1
clone_size: -
v_call: TRBV5-1
j_call: TRBJ1-1
cdr3_aa: CASSLGGQPNTEAFF
cdr3_nt: TGCGCCAGCAGCTTGGGGGGACAGCCGAACACTGAAGCTTTCTTT

d_call: -
clone_size: -
v_call: TRBV7-9
j_call: TRBJ2-3
cdr3_aa: CASSSTGSGTDTQYF
cdr3_nt: TGTGCCAGCAGCTCAACAGGGTCGGGGACAGATACGCAGTATTTT

d_call: TRBD2
clone_size: few
v_call: TRBV5-8
j_call: TRBJ2-2
cdr3_aa: CASRPGTSFTGELFF
cdr3_nt: TGTGCCAGCAGGCCGGGGACTAGCTTCACCGGGGAGCTGTTTTTT

d_call: -
clone_size: -
v_call: TRBV27
j_call: TRBJ1-5
cdr3_aa: CASSFRGRNQPQHF
cdr3_nt: TGTGCCAGCAGTTTTAGAGGGCGGAATCAGCCCCAGCATTTT

d_call: -
clone_size: few
v_call: TRBV7-9
j_call: TRBJ2-7
cdr3_aa: CASSARGHDAEQYF
cdr3_nt: TGTGCCAGCAGCGCTCGGGGACATGACGCCGAGCAGTACTTC

d_call: -
clone_size: few
v_call: TRBV30
j_call: TRBJ1-5
cdr3_aa: CAWSVGRDQPQHF
cdr3_nt: TGTGCCTGGAGTGTCGGCAGGGATCAGCCCCAGCATTTT

d_call: -
clone_size: -
v_call: TRBV29-1
j_call: TRBJ1-5
cdr3_aa: CSVARGWEGQPQHF
cdr3_nt: TGCAGCGTTGCCCGGGGGTGGGAAGGTCAGCCCCAGCATTTT

d_call: -
clone_size: -
v_call: TRBV5-1
j_call: TRBJ2-7
cdr3_aa: CASSSSYEQYF
cdr3_nt: TGCGCCAGCAGCTCGTCCTACGAGCAGTACTTC

d_call: -
clone_size: once
v_call: TRBV6-5
j_call: TRBJ2-5
cdr3_aa: CASSYSSGTQYF
cdr3_nt: TGTGCCAGCAGTTACTCATCCGGGACCCAGTACTTC

d_call: TRBD1
clone_size: few
v_call: TRBV7-6
j_call: TRBJ2-1
cdr3_aa: CASSRTGQYNEQFF
cdr3_nt: TGTGCCAGCAGCAGGACAGGGCAATACAATGAGCAGTTCTTC

d_call: -
clone_size: few
v_call: TRBV7-9
j_call: TRBJ2-1
cdr3_aa: CASSSNGEIGDEQFF
cdr3_nt: TGTGCCAGCAGCTCAAACGGAGAAATCGGGGATGAGCAGTTCTTC

d_call: -
clone_size: few
v_call: TRBV11-2
j_call: TRBJ2-7
cdr3_aa: CASSLDIPGYEQYF
cdr3_nt: TGTGCCAGCAGCTTAGATATCCCAGGCTACGAGCAGTACTTC

d_call: -
clone_size: -
v_call: TRBV6-6
j_call: TRBJ2-7
cdr3_aa: CASRREGVGSEQYF
cdr3_nt: TGTGCCAGCAGGCGTGAGGGAGTGGGTAGCGAGCAGTACTTC

d_call: TRBD2
clone_size: few
v_call: TRBV11-2
j_call: TRBJ2-5
cdr3_aa: CASTHGLAGVETQYF
cdr3_nt: TGTGCCAGCACCCACGGACTAGCGGGAGTGGAGACCCAGTACTTC

d_call: TRBD1
clone_size: few
v_call: TRBV30
j_call: TRBJ2-2
cdr3_aa: CAFSGTGGFGELFF
cdr3_nt: TGTGCCTTCTCCGGGACAGGGGGCTTCGGGGAGCTGTTTTTT

d_call: -
clone_size: -
v_call: TRBV10-3
j_call: TRBJ2-2
cdr3_aa: CAISESGLNTGELFF
cdr3_nt: TGTGCCATCAGTGAGTCGGGCTTGAACACCGGGGAGCTGTTTTTT

d_call: -
clone_size: -
v_call: TRBV6-1
j_call: TRBJ2-1
cdr3_aa: CASGRAFDNEQFF
cdr3_nt: TGTGCCAGTGGCAGGGCCTTCGACAATGAGCAGTTCTTC

d_call: -
clone_size: -
v_call: TRBV5-4
j_call: TRBJ2-2
cdr3_aa: CASSLALGAPAELFF
cdr3_nt: TGTGCCAGCAGCTTGGCCTTGGGGGCCCCAGCAGAGCTGTTTTTT

d_call: -
clone_size: -
v_call: TRBV14
j_call: TRBJ2-1
cdr3_aa: CASSRGQTYNEQFF
cdr3_nt: TGTGCCAGCAGCCGGGGACAAACCTACAATGAGCAGTTCTTC

d_call: TRBD1
clone_size: -
v_call: TRBV9
j_call: TRBJ1-4
cdr3_aa: CASKPGQGGEKLFF
cdr3_nt: TGTGCCAGCAAACCCGGACAGGGCGGTGAAAAACTGTTTTTT

d_call: -
clone_size: few
v_call: TRBV2
j_call: TRBJ2-1
cdr3_aa: CASSGTSEQFF
cdr3_nt: TGTGCCAGCAGTGGCACATCGGAGCAGTTCTTC

d_call: TRBD2
clone_size: -
v_call: TRBV11-2
j_call: TRBJ2-1
cdr3_aa: CASSLGRGRGYNEQFF
cdr3_nt: TGTGCCAGCAGCTTAGGACGCGGGAGGGGTTACAATGAGCAGTTCTTC

d_call: TRBD2
clone_size: few
v_call: TRBV29-1
j_call: TRBJ2-5
cdr3_aa: CSVEVGLAGGMYQETQYF
cdr3_nt: TGCAGCGTTGAAGTGGGACTAGCGGGGGGGATGTACCAAGAGACCCAGTACTTC

d_call: -
clone_size: few
v_call: TRBV7-2
j_call: TRBJ2-3
cdr3_aa: CASSWSADTQYF
cdr3_nt: TGTGCCAGCAGCTGGAGTGCAGATACGCAGTATTTT

d_call: -
clone_size: few
v_call: TRBV20-1
j_call: TRBJ1-1
cdr3_aa: CSATVNTEAFF
cdr3_nt: TGCAGTGCTACGGTGAACACTGAAGCTTTCTTT

d_call: -
clone_size: -
v_call: TRBV30
j_call: TRBJ1-2
cdr3_aa: CAWRAESTYGYTF
cdr3_nt: TGTGCCTGGAGAGCTGAAAGCACCTATGGCTACACCTTC